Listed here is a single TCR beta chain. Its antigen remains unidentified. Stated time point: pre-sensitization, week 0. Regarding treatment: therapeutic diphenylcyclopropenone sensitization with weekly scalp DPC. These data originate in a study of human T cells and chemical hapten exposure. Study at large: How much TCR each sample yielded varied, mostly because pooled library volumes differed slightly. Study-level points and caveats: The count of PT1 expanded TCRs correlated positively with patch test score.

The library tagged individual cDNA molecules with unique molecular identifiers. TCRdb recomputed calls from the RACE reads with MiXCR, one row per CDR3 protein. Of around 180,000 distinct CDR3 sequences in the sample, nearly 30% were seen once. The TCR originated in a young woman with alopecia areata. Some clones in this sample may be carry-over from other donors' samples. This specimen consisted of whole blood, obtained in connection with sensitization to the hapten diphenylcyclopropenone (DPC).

CDR3 nucleotide sequence: TGCAGTGCTATGGCCTTACAAGAGACCCAGTACTTC. It encodes CSAMALQETQYF. V gene TRBV20-1 combines with J gene TRBJ2-5; no clear D. Trimming removed 4 bases from V and 2 bases from J, with 8 bases in between. The CDR3 runs to 12 residues. The germline CDR1 and CDR2 sequences are DFQATT and SNEGSKA (reference sequence).